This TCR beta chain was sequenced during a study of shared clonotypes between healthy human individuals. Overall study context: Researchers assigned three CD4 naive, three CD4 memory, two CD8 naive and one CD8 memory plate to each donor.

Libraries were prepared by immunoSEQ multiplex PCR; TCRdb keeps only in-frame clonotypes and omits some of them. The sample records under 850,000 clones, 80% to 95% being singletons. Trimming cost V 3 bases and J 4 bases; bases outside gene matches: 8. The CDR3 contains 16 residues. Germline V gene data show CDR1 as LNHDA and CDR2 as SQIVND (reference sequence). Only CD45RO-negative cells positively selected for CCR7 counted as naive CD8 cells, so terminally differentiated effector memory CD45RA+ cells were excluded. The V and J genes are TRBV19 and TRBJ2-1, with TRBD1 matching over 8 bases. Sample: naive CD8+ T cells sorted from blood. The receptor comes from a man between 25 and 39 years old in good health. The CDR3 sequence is CASSIGQGVFYNEQFF. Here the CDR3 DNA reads TGTGCCAGTAGTATTGGACAGGGTGTTTTTTACAATGAGCAGTTCTTC.